The rows below give T cell receptor beta chains drawn from one sample of a study of tumor-infiltrating lymphocytes in localized non-small cell lung cancer. Repertoires were generated with immunoSEQ multiplex PCR, while TCRdb's copy carries only in-frame clones and drops some. The sample has 15,000 to 20,000 clones; approximately 49% are singletons. Material for sequencing was lung tumor tissue. Receptors originate from a human donor with non-small cell lung cancer. Each CDR3 is given with its conserved first and last residue. Fields, in order: V gene, CDR3 length, J gene, CDR3 protein.

V gene: TRBV19
CDR3 length: 11
J gene: TRBJ2-7
CDR3 protein: CATSVRGKQYF

V gene: TRBV6-1
CDR3 length: 17
J gene: TRBJ1-6
CDR3 protein: CASSELAPSSYNSPLHF

V gene: TRBV5-1
CDR3 length: 14
J gene: TRBJ1-2
CDR3 protein: CASSYDRRGYGYTF

V gene: TRBV7-3
CDR3 length: 16
J gene: TRBJ1-1
CDR3 protein: CASSLTRGQGNTEAFF

V gene: TRBV4-3
CDR3 length: 16
J gene: TRBJ1-1
CDR3 protein: CASSQVLTGANTEAFF

V gene: TRBV6-6
CDR3 length: 14
J gene: TRBJ1-5
CDR3 protein: CASSYSGGRQPQHF

V gene: TRBV7-7
CDR3 length: 16
J gene: TRBJ1-3
CDR3 protein: CASSLGPIRSGNTIYF

V gene: TRBV10-3
CDR3 length: 13
J gene: TRBJ1-2
CDR3 protein: CAISESGTGGYTF

V gene: TRBV2
CDR3 length: 15
J gene: TRBJ2-3
CDR3 protein: CASVLGTTSTDTQYF

V gene: TRBV14
CDR3 length: 18
J gene: TRBJ2-1
CDR3 protein: CASSQESISSGGAVEQFF

V gene: TRBV19
CDR3 length: 15
J gene: TRBJ1-2
CDR3 protein: CASSQRTGANYGYTF

V gene: TRBV12-5
CDR3 length: 13
J gene: TRBJ1-1
CDR3 protein: CASEQGAGTEAFF

V gene: TRBV27
CDR3 length: 13
J gene: TRBJ1-6
CDR3 protein: CASKEGGNSPLHF

V gene: TRBV9
CDR3 length: 12
J gene: TRBJ1-2
CDR3 protein: CASSVAGGHRSF

V gene: TRBV9
CDR3 length: 17
J gene: TRBJ2-1
CDR3 protein: CASSAPRTPNSYNEQFF

V gene: TRBV27
CDR3 length: 16
J gene: TRBJ2-5
CDR3 protein: CASSSLGGGLKETQYF

V gene: TRBV28
CDR3 length: 14
J gene: TRBJ2-7
CDR3 protein: CASSRQGYSYEQYF

V gene: TRBV5-1
CDR3 length: 13
J gene: TRBJ2-3
CDR3 protein: CASSLPRGDTQYF

V gene: TRBV7-9
CDR3 length: 16
J gene: TRBJ2-4
CDR3 protein: CASSTPTYRGGDIQYF

V gene: TRBV7-9
CDR3 length: 13
J gene: TRBJ1-1
CDR3 protein: CASSFAANTEAFF

V gene: TRBV28
CDR3 length: 15
J gene: TRBJ1-5
CDR3 protein: CASSPGTGSNQPQHF

V gene: TRBV9
CDR3 length: 13
J gene: TRBJ1-4
CDR3 protein: CASSVGSPGKLFF

V gene: TRBV27
CDR3 length: 16
J gene: TRBJ1-6
CDR3 protein: CASSLGALGFNSPLHF

V gene: TRBV27
CDR3 length: 15
J gene: TRBJ2-3
CDR3 protein: CASSFYRDGTDTQYF

V gene: TRBV11-2
CDR3 length: 13
J gene: TRBJ2-7
CDR3 protein: CASSPGQSYEQYF

V gene: TRBV7-8
CDR3 length: 13
J gene: TRBJ1-1
CDR3 protein: CASSAQMNTEAFF

V gene: TRBV4-2
CDR3 length: 15
J gene: TRBJ2-7
CDR3 protein: CASSQGGPGGDEQYF

V gene: TRBV29-1
CDR3 length: 14
J gene: TRBJ2-5
CDR3 protein: CSVEPIRVGETQYF

V gene: TRBV4-3
CDR3 length: 15
J gene: TRBJ2-1
CDR3 protein: CASSQTGAYGNEQFF

V gene: TRBV7-9
CDR3 length: 13
J gene: TRBJ2-3
CDR3 protein: CASSFQGTDTQYF

V gene: TRBV5-1
CDR3 length: 16
J gene: TRBJ2-1
CDR3 protein: CASSWLSGGLYNEQFF

V gene: TRBV29-1
CDR3 length: 12
J gene: TRBJ1-2
CDR3 protein: CSVDGHNYGYTF

V gene: TRBV11-2
CDR3 length: 18
J gene: TRBJ1-6
CDR3 protein: CASSGGQGGTWGNSPLHF

V gene: TRBV19
CDR3 length: 16
J gene: TRBJ2-3
CDR3 protein: CASSIGLAGATDTQYF

V gene: TRBV30
CDR3 length: 16
J gene: TRBJ2-3
CDR3 protein: CAWSIGAGGRTDTQYF

V gene: TRBV29-1
CDR3 length: 12
J gene: TRBJ1-1
CDR3 protein: CSVRQGRNEAFF

V gene: TRBV9
CDR3 length: 15
J gene: TRBJ1-3
CDR3 protein: CASSVGSVSGNTIYF

V gene: TRBV7-2
CDR3 length: 16
J gene: TRBJ2-2
CDR3 protein: CASSLASGGATGELFF

V gene: TRBV30
CDR3 length: 12
J gene: TRBJ2-7
CDR3 protein: CAWSVGGYEQYF

V gene: TRBV29-1
CDR3 length: 14
J gene: TRBJ2-7
CDR3 protein: CSVGPGQGGYEQYF

V gene: TRBV28
CDR3 length: 15
J gene: TRBJ1-5
CDR3 protein: CASSSLEGTHQPQHF

V gene: TRBV29-1
CDR3 length: 11
J gene: TRBJ1-2
CDR3 protein: CSVRDSYGYTF

V gene: TRBV6-6
CDR3 length: 13
J gene: TRBJ1-5
CDR3 protein: CASSRGGGSPQHF

V gene: TRBV6-5
CDR3 length: 14
J gene: TRBJ1-5
CDR3 protein: CASRSGILNQPQHF

V gene: TRBV20-1
CDR3 length: 11
J gene: TRBJ2-7
CDR3 protein: CSRDRLYEQYF